This TCR beta chain was obtained from a study of CD8 T cells in ankylosing spondylitis. Overall study findings and caveats: Matched synovial fluid from ankylosing spondylitis patients was reported to be enriched for disease-linked clones. Peripheral blood samples showed relatively rare disease-linked clones, and these clones were CD8+. Blood of patients with ankylosing spondylitis appeared to be characterized by a TCR beta motif of several highly homologous variants.

This clonotype was counted ten times or more. Its antigen is not identified. It was by quantitative 5'-RACE with molecular barcodes that TCR beta libraries were made. TCRdb re-called the 5' RACE reads through MiXCR, storing one row per CDR3 protein. The sample holds 250,000 to 400,000 distinct CDR3 sequences, 11% seen once. CDR3 length: 14 residues. J gave up 1 base and V 6 bases, and 7 bases lay outside the gene matches. The germline gives CDR1 DFQATT, CDR2 SNEGSKA (reference sequence). This clonotype was obtained from a female donor with ankylosing spondylitis or in good health (not recorded which). The chain recombines TRBV20-1 with TRBJ1-2; 8 positions match TRBD1. The source material was blood, either unsorted or a sorted T cell fraction (not recorded which). The CDR3 reads CSAPGQGINYGYTF. The CDR3 DNA is TGCAGTGCCCCTGGACAGGGAATTAACTATGGCTACACCTTC.